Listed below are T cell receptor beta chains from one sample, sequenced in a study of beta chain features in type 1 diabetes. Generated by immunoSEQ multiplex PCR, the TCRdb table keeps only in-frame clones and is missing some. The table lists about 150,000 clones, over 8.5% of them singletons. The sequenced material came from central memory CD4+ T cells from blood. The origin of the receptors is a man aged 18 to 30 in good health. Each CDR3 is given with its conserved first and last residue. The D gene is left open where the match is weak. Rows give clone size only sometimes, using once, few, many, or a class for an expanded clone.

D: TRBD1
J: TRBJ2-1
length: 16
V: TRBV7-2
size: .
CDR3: CASSLSRDRIINEQFF
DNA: TGTGCCAGCAGCTTAAGCCGGGACAGGATAATCAATGAGCAGTTCTTC

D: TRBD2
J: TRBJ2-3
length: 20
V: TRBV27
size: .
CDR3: CASITPRGLAGIFSTDTQYF
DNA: TGTGCCAGCATCACACCGAGGGGTCTAGCGGGTATCTTTAGCACAGATACGCAGTATTTT

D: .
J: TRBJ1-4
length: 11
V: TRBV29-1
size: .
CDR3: CSVVHGEKLFF
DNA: TGCAGCGTGGTGCACGGTGAAAAACTGTTTTTT

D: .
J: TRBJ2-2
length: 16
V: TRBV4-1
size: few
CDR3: CASSSPRDAKTGELFF
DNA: TGCGCCAGCAGCTCGCCCCGGGACGCCAAGACCGGGGAGCTGTTTTTT

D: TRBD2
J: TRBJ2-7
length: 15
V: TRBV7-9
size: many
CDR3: CASSQPGLASYEQYF
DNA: TGTGCCAGCAGCCAACCGGGACTAGCGTCCTACGAGCAGTACTTC

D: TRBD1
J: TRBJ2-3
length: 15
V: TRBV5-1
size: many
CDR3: CASSLEGQPTDTQYF
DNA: TGCGCCAGCAGCTTGGAGGGACAGCCCACAGATACGCAGTATTTT

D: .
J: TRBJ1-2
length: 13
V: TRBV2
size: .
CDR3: CASSEGTNYGYTF
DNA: TGTGCCAGCAGTGAGGGCACCAACTATGGCTACACCTTC

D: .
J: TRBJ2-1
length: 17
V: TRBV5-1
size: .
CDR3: CASSLNNVGRWLSEQFF
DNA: TGCGCCAGCAGCTTGAATAATGTGGGGCGATGGCTCAGTGAGCAGTTCTTC

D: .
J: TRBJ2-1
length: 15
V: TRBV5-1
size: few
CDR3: CASSLAAGGFNEQFF
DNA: TGCGCCAGCAGCTTGGCAGCGGGTGGGTTCAATGAGCAGTTCTTC

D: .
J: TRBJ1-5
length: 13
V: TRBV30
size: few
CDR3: CAWSRGLGEPQHF
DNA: TGTGCCTGGAGCCGAGGGCTGGGGGAGCCCCAGCATTTT

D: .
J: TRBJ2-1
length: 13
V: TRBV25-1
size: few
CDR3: CASSEYLTGLQFF
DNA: TGTGCCAGCAGTGAATACCTTACAGGGCTACAGTTCTTC